This T cell receptor (beta chain) was documented in a study of blood T cells in healthy people across ages. CDR1 and CDR2 from the germline V gene are DFQATT and SNEGSKA (reference sequence). There are 15 residues in the CDR3. V was clipped by 3 bases and J by 2 bases, with 17 bases between them. Then a second PCR, running roughly 7 to 11 cycles, was carried out with a sample-barcoded 5' primer and a J-beta primer mix. At least 3 million CDR3-containing paired-end reads were obtained per sample. TCRdb ran MiXCR on the 5' RACE reads and lists one entry per CDR3 protein. The top ten clones hold about 26% of a sample with hundreds of thousands of distinct CDR3 sequences, 56% of them seen once.

The chain is built from TRBV20-1 and TRBJ2-7; D might be TRBD1 or TRBD2, each matching 5 bases. The origin of this receptor is a man in his forties or fifties in good health. Material: blood. CDR3 DNA sequence: TGCAGTGCTAGCTCCTTAACTAGGGGAGCCTACGAGCAGTACTTC. Protein product: CSASSLTRGAYEQYF.